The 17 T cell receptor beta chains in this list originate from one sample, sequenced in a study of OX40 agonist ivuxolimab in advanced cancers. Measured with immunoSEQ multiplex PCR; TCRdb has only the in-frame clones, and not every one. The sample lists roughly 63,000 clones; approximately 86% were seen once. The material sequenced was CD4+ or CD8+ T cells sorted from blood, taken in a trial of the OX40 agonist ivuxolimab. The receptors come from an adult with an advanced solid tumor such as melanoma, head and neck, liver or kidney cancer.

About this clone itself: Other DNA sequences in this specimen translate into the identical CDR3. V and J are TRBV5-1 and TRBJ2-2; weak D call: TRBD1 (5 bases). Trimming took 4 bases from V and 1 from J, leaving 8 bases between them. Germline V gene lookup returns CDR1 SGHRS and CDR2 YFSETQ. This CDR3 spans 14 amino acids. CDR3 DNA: TGCGCCAGCAGCCTCGGACAGAACACCGGGGAGCTGTTTTTT. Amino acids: CASSLGQNTGELFF.

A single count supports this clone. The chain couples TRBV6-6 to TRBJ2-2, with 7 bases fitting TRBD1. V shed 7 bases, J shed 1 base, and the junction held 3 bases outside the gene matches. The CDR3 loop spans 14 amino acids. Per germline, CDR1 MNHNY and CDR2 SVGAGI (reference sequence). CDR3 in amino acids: CASIRGLNTGELFF. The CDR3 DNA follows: TGTGCCAGCATTAGGGGGCTGAACACCGGGGAGCTGTTTTTT.

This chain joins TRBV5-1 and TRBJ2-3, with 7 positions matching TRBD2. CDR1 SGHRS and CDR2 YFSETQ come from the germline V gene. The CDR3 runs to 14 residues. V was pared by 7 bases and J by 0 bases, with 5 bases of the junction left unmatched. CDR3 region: CASVLAESTDTQYF. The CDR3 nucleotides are TGCGCCAGCGTTCTAGCGGAGAGCACAGATACGCAGTATTTT.

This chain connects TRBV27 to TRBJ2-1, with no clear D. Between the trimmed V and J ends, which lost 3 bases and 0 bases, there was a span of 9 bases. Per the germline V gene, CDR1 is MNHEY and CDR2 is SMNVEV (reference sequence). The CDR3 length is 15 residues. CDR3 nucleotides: TGTGCCAGCAGTTTCGGGTCTAGCTCCTACAATGAGCAGTTCTTC. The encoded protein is CASSFGSSSYNEQFF.

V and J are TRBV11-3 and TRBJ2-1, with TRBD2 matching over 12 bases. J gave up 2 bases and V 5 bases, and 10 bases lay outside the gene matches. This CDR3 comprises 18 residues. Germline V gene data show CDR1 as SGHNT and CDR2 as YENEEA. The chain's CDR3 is CASSVTSGGPGAYNEQFF. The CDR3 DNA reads TGTGCCAGCAGCGTCACTAGCGGGGGGCCAGGCGCCTACAATGAGCAGTTCTTC.

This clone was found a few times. CDR3 DNA sequence: TGTGCCAGCAGTGACAGTCCCTCAAGGGGGACCCAGTACTTC. This gives the protein CASSDSPSRGTQYF. The chain links TRBV6-1 to TRBJ2-5; maybe TRBD1 (5 bases). The V end was cut by 3 bases, the J end by 7 bases, with 15 bases between. Germline CDR1 and CDR2: MNHNS and SASEGT. This CDR3 has 14 amino acids.

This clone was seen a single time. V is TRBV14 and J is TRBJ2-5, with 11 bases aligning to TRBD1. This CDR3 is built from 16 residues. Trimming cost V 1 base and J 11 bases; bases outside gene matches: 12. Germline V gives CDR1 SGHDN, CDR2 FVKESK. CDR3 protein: CASSQVRGQGAIGQYF. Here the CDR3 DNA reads TGTGCCAGCAGCCAAGTTAGAGGACAGGGGGCAATCGGTCAGTACTTC.

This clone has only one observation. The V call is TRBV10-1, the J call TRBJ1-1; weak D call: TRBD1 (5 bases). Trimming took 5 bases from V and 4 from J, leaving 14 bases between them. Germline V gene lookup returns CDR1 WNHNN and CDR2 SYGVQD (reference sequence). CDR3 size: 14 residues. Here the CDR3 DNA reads TGCGCCAGCAGTCCGGCCGGGACGAGCACTGAAGCTTTCTTT. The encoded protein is CASSPAGTSTEAFF.

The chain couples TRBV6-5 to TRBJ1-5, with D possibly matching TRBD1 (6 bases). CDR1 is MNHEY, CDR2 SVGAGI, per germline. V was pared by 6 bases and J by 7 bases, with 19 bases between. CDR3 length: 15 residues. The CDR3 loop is CASRSANIQGQPQHF. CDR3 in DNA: TGTGCCAGCAGATCCGCTAATATACAGGGCCAGCCCCAGCATTTT.

This chain's CDR3 is CASSGTTGFYSYEQYF. In nucleotides, the CDR3 is TGTGCCAGCAGTGGGACGACAGGGTTCTACTCCTACGAGCAGTACTTC. The chain couples TRBV6-1 to TRBJ2-7; 7 bases fit TRBD1. Trimming removed 4 bases from V and 0 bases from J; junction bases left unmatched: 9. Germline V gene data show CDR1 as MNHNS and CDR2 as SASEGT. The CDR3 contains 16 residues.

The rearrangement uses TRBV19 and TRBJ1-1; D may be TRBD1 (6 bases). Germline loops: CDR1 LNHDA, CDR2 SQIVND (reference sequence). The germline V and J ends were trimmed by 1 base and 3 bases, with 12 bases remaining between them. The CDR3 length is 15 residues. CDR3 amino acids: CASSIGTGRYTEAFF. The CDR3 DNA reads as TGTGCCAGTAGTATAGGTACAGGGCGGTACACTGAAGCTTTCTTT.

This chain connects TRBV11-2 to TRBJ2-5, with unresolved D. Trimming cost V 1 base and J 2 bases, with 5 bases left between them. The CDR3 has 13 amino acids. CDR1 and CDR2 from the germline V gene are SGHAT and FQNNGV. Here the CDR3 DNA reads TGTGCCAGCAGCTTAGTTCAGCAAGAGACCCAGTACTTC. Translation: CASSLVQQETQYF.

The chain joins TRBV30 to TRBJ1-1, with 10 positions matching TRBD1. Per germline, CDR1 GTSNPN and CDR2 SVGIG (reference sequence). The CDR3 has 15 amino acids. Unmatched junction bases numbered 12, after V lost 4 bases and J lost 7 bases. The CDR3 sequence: CAWNPGDRGGGEAFF. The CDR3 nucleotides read TGTGCCTGGAATCCCGGGGACAGGGGAGGCGGTGAAGCTTTCTTT. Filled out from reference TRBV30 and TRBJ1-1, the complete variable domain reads SQTIHQWPATLVQPVGSPLSLECTVEGTSNPNLYWYRQAAGRGLQLLFYSVGIGQISSEVPQNLSASRPQDRQFILSSKKLLLSDSGFYLCAWNPGDRGGGEAFFGQGTRLTVV.

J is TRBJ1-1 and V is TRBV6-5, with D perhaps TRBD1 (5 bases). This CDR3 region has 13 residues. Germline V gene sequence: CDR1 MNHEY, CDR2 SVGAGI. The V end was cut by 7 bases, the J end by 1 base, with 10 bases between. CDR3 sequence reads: CASIGTKNTEAFF. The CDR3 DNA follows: TGTGCCAGCATCGGGACTAAGAACACTGAAGCTTTCTTT.

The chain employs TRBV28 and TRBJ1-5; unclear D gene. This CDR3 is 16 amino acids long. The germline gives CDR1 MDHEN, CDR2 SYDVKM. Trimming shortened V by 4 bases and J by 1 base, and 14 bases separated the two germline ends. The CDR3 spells CASSSAMEVSNQPQHF. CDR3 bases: TGTGCCAGCAGTTCCGCGATGGAGGTCAGCAATCAGCCCCAGCATTTT.

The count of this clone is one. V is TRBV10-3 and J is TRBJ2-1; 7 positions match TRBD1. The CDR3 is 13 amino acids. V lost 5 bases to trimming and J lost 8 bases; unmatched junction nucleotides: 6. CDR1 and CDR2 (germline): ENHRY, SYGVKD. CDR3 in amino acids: CAISKDRHDEQFF. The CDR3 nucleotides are TGTGCCATCAGTAAGGACAGGCACGATGAGCAGTTCTTC.

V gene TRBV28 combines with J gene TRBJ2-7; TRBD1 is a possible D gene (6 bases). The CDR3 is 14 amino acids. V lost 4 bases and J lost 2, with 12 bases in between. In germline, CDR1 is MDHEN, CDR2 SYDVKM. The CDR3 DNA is TGTGCCAGCAGTTCCCGGGACACCCCCTACGAGCAGTACTTC. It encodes CASSSRDTPYEQYF.